Below are 23 T cell receptor beta chains sequenced from a single sample in a study of T cell repertoires in cytomegalovirus infection. MiXCR, applied by TCRdb to the reads, yields one record per CDR3 protein. The table has hundreds of thousands of distinct CDR3 sequences, 20% to 25% seen once; the top ten hold less than 10%. Sequencing used CD8+ T cells from PBMCs. The receptors here all came from a human donor in good health (CMV status not recorded). Some clones in this sample may be carry-over from other donors' samples.

This clonotype was observed at least ten times. The chain carries TRBV12-3 or TRBV12-4 and TRBJ2-3; tentatively, D is TRBD1 (5 bases). The CDR3 extends over 17 amino acids. V was cut by 6 bases and J by 1 base, with 20 bases left in between. The CDR3 sequence is CASRPSLPTGGTDTQYF. CDR3 DNA: TGTGCCAGCAGACCCTCCCTCCCAACAGGAGGCACAGATACGCAGTATTTT.

This clonotype has more than one count but fewer than ten. This rearrangement joins TRBV7-6 to TRBJ2-2; 7 bases match TRBD2. CDR3 size: 15 residues. The junction had 8 bases not matched to a gene; V was cut back by 5 bases and J by 5 bases. In germline, CDR1 is SGHVS, CDR2 FNYEAQ. In DNA, the CDR3 is TGTGCCAGCAGCCCTCGCGGGGGTAGTACCGGGGAGCTGTTTTTT. It specifies CASSPRGGSTGELFF.

This clonotype came up a few times. V is TRBV28 and J is TRBJ1-1; 7 nucleotides align to TRBD1. Germline-derived CDR1 and CDR2 are MDHEN and SYDVKM. The CDR3 runs to 14 residues. With 4 bases clipped from V and 4 bases from J, the junction kept 6 bases outside the gene matches. In DNA form, the CDR3 reads TGTGCCAGCAGTTCCAGGGGGGTCGGCACTGAAGCTTTCTTT. Encoded protein: CASSSRGVGTEAFF.

This clonotype was seen many times. The CDR3 DNA is TGTGCCAGCAACCGGGTCACCGGGGAGCTGTTTTTT. Translating gives CASNRVTGELFF. The rearrangement joins TRBV7-8 to TRBJ2-2; the D is unclear. The CDR3 sequence is 12 residues long. V lost 7 bases and J 4 bases, leaving 7 bases between the germline ends. Per the germline V gene, CDR1 is SGHVS and CDR2 is FQNEAQ.

This clonotype was seen a few times. This chain uses TRBV7-9 with TRBJ2-7; D remains ambiguous. The CDR3 has 14 residues. Germline V lookup: CDR1 SEHNR, CDR2 FQNEAQ (reference sequence). Trimming took 4 bases from V and 5 from J, leaving 15 bases between them. The CDR3 loop is CASSSPESIHEQYV. In DNA, the CDR3 is TGTGCCAGCAGCTCCCCGGAGTCTATCCACGAGCAGTACGTC.

V gene TRBV29-1 combines with J gene TRBJ2-6; 7 bases are shared with TRBD2. The germline V gene encodes CDR1 SQVTM and CDR2 ANQGSEA. V gave up 4 bases and J gave up 0 bases; unmatched junction bases: 9. The CDR3 spans 17 residues. The CDR3 is CSVVGERGPSGANVLTF. The CDR3 DNA follows: TGCAGCGTTGTAGGCGAGCGGGGACCCTCTGGGGCCAACGTCCTGACTTTC.

J is TRBJ2-7 and V is TRBV27; D is possibly TRBD1 or TRBD2 (6 bases each). The CDR3 covers 13 residues. Trimming removed 9 bases from V and 2 bases from J, with 14 bases in between. Germline V CDR1 and CDR2: MNHEY, SMNVEV (reference sequence). CDR3 amino acids: CASKSRGAYEQYF. CDR3 nucleotide sequence: TGTGCCAGTAAGAGTAGGGGGGCCTACGAGCAGTACTTC.

Comment on this clonotype: Given the absence of the conserved phenylalanine or tryptophan at the CDR3 end, a read error is likely. The chain is built from TRBV5-5 and TRBJ1-1, with TRBD1 matching over 7 bases. V gave up 4 bases and J gave up 0 bases; unmatched junction bases: 12. This CDR3 contains 17 residues. Germline V CDR1 and CDR2: SGHKS, YYEKEE (reference sequence). The CDR3 sequence: CASSPQGVGGMNTEAFS. The CDR3 DNA follows: TGTGCCAGCAGCCCTCAGGGGGTTGGAGGAATGAACACTGAAGCTTTCTCT.

This clonotype was seen more than once but under ten times. V gene TRBV4-2 combines with J gene TRBJ2-5, with 8 positions matching TRBD2. The V segment lost 0 bases and the J segment 2 bases; nucleotides outside the gene matches: 2. CDR3 length equals 15 residues. Germline CDR1 reads LGHNA; CDR2 reads YNFKEQ. DNA of the CDR3: TGTGCCAGCAGCCAAGAGGCTAGCGGGCAAGAGACCCAGTACTTC. This codes for CASSQEASGQETQYF.

Regarding this clonotype: Germline is not matched at one junction end, which may reflect a read error. V usage is TRBV29-1 and J usage is TRBJ1-1, with no clear D. CDR1 and CDR2 (germline): SQVTM, ANQGSEA. The CDR3 totals 14 residues. CDR3 amino acids: CSVERVGGNTETFF. CDR3 coding DNA: TGCAGCGTTGAGCGGGTCGGAGGGAACACTGAAACTTTCTTT.

CDR3 in DNA: TGTGCCACTTCGTACCGGGACTATCAAGATACGCAGTATTTT. It encodes CATSYRDYQDTQYF. The chain joins TRBV6-2 or TRBV6-3 to TRBJ2-3, with 7 positions matching TRBD2. Unmatched junction bases numbered 12, after V lost 10 bases and J lost 5 bases. There are 14 residues in the CDR3. The germline gives CDR1 MNHEY, CDR2 SVGEGT.

The chain is built from TRBV20-1 and TRBJ1-2, with TRBD1 matching 7 bases. The CDR3 runs to 14 residues. The germline gives CDR1 DFQATT, CDR2 SNEGSKA (reference sequence). Trimming cost V 3 bases and J 6 bases; bases outside gene matches: 10. The CDR3 DNA follows: TGCAGTGCTAGGGAACAGGGGCGAAGGAATGGCTACACCTTC. It yields the protein CSAREQGRRNGYTF.

The chain recombines TRBV7-3 with TRBJ1-1, with a tentative D call TRBD1 (6 bases). Germline V gene data show CDR1 as SGHTA and CDR2 as FQGTGA. The CDR3 covers 18 residues. V was cut by 5 bases and J by 10 bases, with 32 bases left in between. The CDR3 is CASSPRGGGRDVLLRAFF. CDR3 nucleotide sequence: TGTGCCAGCAGCCCAAGGGGGGGGGGGCGCGACGTTTTATTGCGAGCTTTCTTT.

This clonotype was observed many times. V usage is TRBV6-2 or TRBV6-3 and J usage is TRBJ2-7, with D unclear. Per the germline V gene, CDR1 is MNHEY and CDR2 is SVGEGT. The CDR3 runs to 16 residues. The ends were cut back, 6 bases at V and 0 bases at J, with 18 bases in the middle. The CDR3, as DNA: TGTGCCAGCAGCTACACCAAAGCGAACCCCTCCTACGAGCAGTACGTC. It codes for CASSYTKANPSYEQYV.

The chain uses TRBV14 and TRBJ2-2; no clear D. The CDR3 has 14 amino acids. V was clipped by 0 bases and J by 4 bases, with 6 bases between them. CDR1 is SGHDN, CDR2 FVKESK, per germline. The CDR3 region is CASSQEGFTGELFF. DNA for the CDR3: TGTGCCAGCAGCCAAGAGGGGTTCACCGGGGAGCTGTTTTTT.

Concerning this clonotype itself: A much larger clone lies one base from this, so it may be a read error. The V call is TRBV7-8, the J call TRBJ2-2; D might be TRBD1 or TRBD2, each matching 6 bases. The CDR3 contains 15 residues. The ends were cut back, 8 bases at V and 6 bases at J, with 19 bases in the middle. Germline assignment: CDR1 SGHVS and CDR2 FQNEAQ. The CDR3 here is CASRGGTPMAGELFF. The CDR3 DNA reads TGTGCCAGCCGCGGAGGGACACCTATGGCCGGGGAGCTGTTTTTT.

This clonotype turned up a few times. The chain carries TRBV6-6 and TRBJ2-7; D may be TRBD1 (6 bases). CDR3 length equals 16 residues. V lost 2 bases to trimming and J lost 6 bases, with 20 bases between them. Germline V lookup: CDR1 MNHNY, CDR2 SVGAGI (reference sequence). In DNA, the CDR3 is TGTGCCAGCAGTTACCCCCCGGCCGGGACACTTCTCGAGCAGTACTTC. Its protein product is CASSYPPAGTLLEQYF.

The chain combines TRBV20-1 with TRBJ1-1, with TRBD1 identical over 7 bases. The length of the CDR3 is 12 residues. Germline V gene sequence: CDR1 DFQATT, CDR2 SNEGSKA (reference sequence). V lost 6 bases and J lost 4; bases outside the gene matches: 5. CDR3 in amino acids: CSARGQPTEAFF. The CDR3, as DNA: TGCAGTGCAAGGGGACAGCCCACTGAAGCTTTCTTT.

At least ten counts were recorded for this clonotype. J is TRBJ2-1 and V is TRBV7-9; a possible D gene is TRBD2 (6 bases). Germline lookup yields CDR1 SEHNR and CDR2 FQNEAQ (reference sequence). This CDR3 comprises 14 residues. Trimming left V 0 bases short and J 9 bases short, with 12 bases between. The DNA for the CDR3 is TGTGCCAGCAGCTTAGCGCCGCGGGACGGTGAGCAGTTCTTC. Residues: CASSLAPRDGEQFF. Based on the CDR3 plus reference TRBV7-9 and TRBJ2-1, the full variable domain is DTGVSQNPRHKITKRGQNVTFRCDPISEHNRLYWYRQTLGQGPEFLTYFQNEAQLEKSRLLSDRFSAERPKGSFSTLEIQRTEQGDSAMYLCASSLAPRDGEQFFGPGTRLTVL.

The V and J genes are TRBV5-6 and TRBJ2-1; 10 bases align to TRBD1. The germline V gene has CDR1 SGHDT and CDR2 YYEEEE. This CDR3 has 16 amino acids. The V and J ends lost 2 bases and 8 bases, in that order; junction bases with no gene match: 10. CDR3 DNA: TGTGCCAGCAGCTTATTCCCGGGACAGGGGCTCGATGAGCAGTTCTTC. Residues: CASSLFPGQGLDEQFF.

The chain joins TRBV28 to TRBJ2-7, with 12 bases identical to TRBD2. The V segment lost 6 bases and the J segment 0 bases; nucleotides outside the gene matches: 3. Looked up from germline, CDR1 is MDHEN and CDR2 is SYDVKM. This CDR3 is 15 amino acids long. DNA for the CDR3: TGTGCCAGCAGCCGGACTAGCGGGGACTCCTACGAGCAGTACGTC. Encoded protein: CASSRTSGDSYEQYV.

This chain joins TRBV19 and TRBJ2-7, with D perhaps matching TRBD1 (6 bases). Between the trimmed V and J ends, which lost 3 bases and 2 bases, there was a span of 8 bases. The CDR3 runs 13 residues. CDR1 LNHDA and CDR2 SQIVND come from the germline V gene (reference sequence). The CDR3 loop is CASSIRTAYEQYF. Here the CDR3 DNA reads TGTGCCAGTAGTATCCGGACAGCCTACGAGCAGTACTTC.

The table lists this clonotype with many counts. The chain joins TRBV7-6 to TRBJ1-1, with 7 bases lining up with TRBD1. CDR1 is SGHVS, CDR2 FNYEAQ, per germline. J lost 8 bases, V lost 7 bases, and 7 bases had no gene match. The CDR3 is 12 amino acids. The CDR3 protein is CASKGGRGEAFF. The CDR3, as DNA: TGTGCCAGCAAAGGGGGCCGAGGGGAAGCTTTCTTT.